This T cell receptor beta chain is from a study of beta chain features in type 1 diabetes. Sorting based on CD45RO/CCR7/CD25/CD127/CD95/CD27 separated CD4+ naive, central memory, regulatory and stem cell-like memory cells. About this clone itself: Its antigen remains unknown.

General study results and limits: Patients with type 1 diabetes showed fewer VDJ junction insertions and more deletions. Shorter TCRB CDR3s, moderately but significantly so, were found in Type 1 diabetes patients in all four CD4+ subsets. The naive, central memory and Treg TCRB repertoires showed an apparent similarity that was greater among patients than among healthy donors.

This CDR3 comprises 13 residues. What was sequenced were expressed TCRB transcripts, since all of the isolated RNA had been reverse transcribed. Data came from immunoSEQ multiplex PCR; TCRdb stores just in-frame clones and leaves some out. The table shows under 350,000 clones, with 8% occurring only once. The chain is built from TRBV21-1 and TRBJ1-2; TRBD1, the table's D call, was not compared with the DNA. TRBV21-1 is assigned pseudogene status. The sequenced sample was central memory CD4+ T cells from blood. The receptor's source is a woman aged 18-29 years in good health. CDR3 DNA: TGTGCCTGGTGGGACCGAACCAGGGGGGGCTACACCTTC. It yields the protein CAWWDRTRGGYTF.